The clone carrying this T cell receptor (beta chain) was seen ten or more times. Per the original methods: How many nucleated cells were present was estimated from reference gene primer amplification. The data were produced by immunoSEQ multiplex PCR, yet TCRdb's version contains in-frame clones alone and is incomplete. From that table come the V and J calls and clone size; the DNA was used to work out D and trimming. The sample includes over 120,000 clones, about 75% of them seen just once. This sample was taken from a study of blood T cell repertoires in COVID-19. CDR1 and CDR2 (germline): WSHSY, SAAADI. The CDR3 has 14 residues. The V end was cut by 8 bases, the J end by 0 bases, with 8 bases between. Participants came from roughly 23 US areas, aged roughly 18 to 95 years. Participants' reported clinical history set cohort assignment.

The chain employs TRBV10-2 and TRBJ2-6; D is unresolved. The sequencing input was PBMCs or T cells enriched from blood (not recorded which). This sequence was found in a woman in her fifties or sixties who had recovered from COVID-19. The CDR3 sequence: CASLDISGANVLTF. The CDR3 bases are TGCGCCAGCCTCGACATCTCTGGGGCCAACGTCCTGACTTTC.